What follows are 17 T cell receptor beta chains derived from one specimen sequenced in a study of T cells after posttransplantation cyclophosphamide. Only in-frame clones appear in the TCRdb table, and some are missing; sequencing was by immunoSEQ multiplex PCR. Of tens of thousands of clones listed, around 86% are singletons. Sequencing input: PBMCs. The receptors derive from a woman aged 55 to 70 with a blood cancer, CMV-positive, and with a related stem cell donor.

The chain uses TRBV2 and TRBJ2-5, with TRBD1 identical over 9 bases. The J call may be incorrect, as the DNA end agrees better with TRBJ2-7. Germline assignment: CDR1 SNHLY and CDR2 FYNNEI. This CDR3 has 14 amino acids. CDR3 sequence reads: CASGSGTGNYEQYF. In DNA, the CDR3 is TGTGCCAGCGGCTCCGGGACAGGGAACTACGAGCAGTACTTC.

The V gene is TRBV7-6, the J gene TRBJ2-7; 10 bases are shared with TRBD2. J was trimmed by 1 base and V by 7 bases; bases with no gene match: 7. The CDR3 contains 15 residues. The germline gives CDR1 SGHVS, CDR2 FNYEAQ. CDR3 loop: CASTQLAGQSYEQYF. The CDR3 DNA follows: TGTGCCAGCACCCAACTAGCGGGGCAATCCTACGAGCAGTACTTC.

The CDR3 DNA follows: TGTGCCTGGGAAAGGGGGCGCGACACTGAAGCTTTCTTT. Its protein is CAWERGRDTEAFF. V and J are TRBV30 and TRBJ1-1; the match to TRBD1 covers 7 bases. V was clipped by 5 bases and J by 3 bases; unmatched bases: 6. CDR3 length: 13 amino acids. The germline CDR1 and CDR2 sequences are GTSNPN and SVGIG (reference sequence).

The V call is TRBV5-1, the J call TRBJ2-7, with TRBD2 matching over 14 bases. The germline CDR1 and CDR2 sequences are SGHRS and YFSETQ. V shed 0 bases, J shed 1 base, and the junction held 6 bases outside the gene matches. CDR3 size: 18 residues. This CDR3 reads CASSLGGLAGARSYEQYF. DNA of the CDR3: TGCGCCAGCAGCTTGGGGGGACTAGCGGGAGCTCGGTCCTACGAGCAGTACTTC. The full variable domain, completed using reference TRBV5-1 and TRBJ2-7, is KAGVTQTPRYLIKTRGQQVTLSCSPISGHRSVSWYQQTPGQGLQFLFEYFSETQRNKGNFPGRFSGRQFSNSRSEMNVSTLELGDSALYLCASSLGGLAGARSYEQYFGPGTRLTVT.

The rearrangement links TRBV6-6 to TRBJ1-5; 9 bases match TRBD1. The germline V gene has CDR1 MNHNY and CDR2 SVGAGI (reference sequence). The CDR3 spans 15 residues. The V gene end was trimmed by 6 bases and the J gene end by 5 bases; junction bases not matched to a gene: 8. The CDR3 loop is CASRKQGAGDQPQHF. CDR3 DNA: TGTGCCAGCAGGAAACAGGGGGCGGGGGATCAGCCCCAGCATTTT.

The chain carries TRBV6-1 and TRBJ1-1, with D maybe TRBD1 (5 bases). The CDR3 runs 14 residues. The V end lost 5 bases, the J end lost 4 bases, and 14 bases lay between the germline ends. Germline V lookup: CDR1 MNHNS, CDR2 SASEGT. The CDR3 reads CASSSPGEVTEAFF. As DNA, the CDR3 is TGTGCCAGCAGTTCCCCGGGGGAGGTCACTGAAGCTTTCTTT.

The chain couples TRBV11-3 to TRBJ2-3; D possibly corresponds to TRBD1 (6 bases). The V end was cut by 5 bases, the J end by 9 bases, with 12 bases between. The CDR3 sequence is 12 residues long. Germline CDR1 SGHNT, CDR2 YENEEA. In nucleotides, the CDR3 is TGTGCCAGCAGCGTGACAAGGGGGACGCAGTATTTT. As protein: CASSVTRGTQYF.

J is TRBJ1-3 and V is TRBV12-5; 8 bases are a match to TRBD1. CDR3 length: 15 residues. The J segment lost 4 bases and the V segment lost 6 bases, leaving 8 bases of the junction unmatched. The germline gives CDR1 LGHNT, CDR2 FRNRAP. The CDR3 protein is CASGRQGAGGNTIYF. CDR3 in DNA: TGTGCTAGTGGCCGTCAGGGGGCGGGGGGAAACACCATATATTTT.

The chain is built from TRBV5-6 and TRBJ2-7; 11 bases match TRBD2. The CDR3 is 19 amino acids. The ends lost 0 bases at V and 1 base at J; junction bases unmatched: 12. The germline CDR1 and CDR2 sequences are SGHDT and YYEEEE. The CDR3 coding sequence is TGTGCCAGCAGCTTGGGGCCGGGACTAGCGGTTCTACCTTCCTACGAGCAGTACTTC. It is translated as CASSLGPGLAVLPSYEQYF.

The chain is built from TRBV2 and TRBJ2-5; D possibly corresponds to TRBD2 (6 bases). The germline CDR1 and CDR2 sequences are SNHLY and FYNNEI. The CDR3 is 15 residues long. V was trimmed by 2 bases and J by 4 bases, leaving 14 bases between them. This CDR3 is CASSEYGGLVETQYF. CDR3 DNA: TGTGCCAGCAGTGAATACGGGGGATTGGTAGAGACCCAGTACTTC.

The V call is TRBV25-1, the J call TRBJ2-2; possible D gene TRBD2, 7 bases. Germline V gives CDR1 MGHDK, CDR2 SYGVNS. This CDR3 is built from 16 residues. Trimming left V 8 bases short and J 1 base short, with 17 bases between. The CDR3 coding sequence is TGTGCCAGCGTGGGGGGGGGCTACATGAACACCGGGGAGCTGTTTTTT. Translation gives CASVGGGYMNTGELFF.

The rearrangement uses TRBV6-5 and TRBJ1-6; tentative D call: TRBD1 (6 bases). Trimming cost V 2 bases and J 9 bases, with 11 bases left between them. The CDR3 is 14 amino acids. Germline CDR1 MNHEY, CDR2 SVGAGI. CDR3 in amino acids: CASSYAGDGSPLHF. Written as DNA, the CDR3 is TGTGCCAGCAGTTACGCAGGGGACGGTTCACCCCTCCACTTT.

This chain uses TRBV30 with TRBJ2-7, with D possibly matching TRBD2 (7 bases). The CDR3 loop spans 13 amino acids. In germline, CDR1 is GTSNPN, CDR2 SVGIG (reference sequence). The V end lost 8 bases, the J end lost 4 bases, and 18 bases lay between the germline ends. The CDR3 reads CAGGGRERYEQYF. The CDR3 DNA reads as TGTGCCGGGGGGGGGCGGGAGCGGTACGAGCAGTACTTC.

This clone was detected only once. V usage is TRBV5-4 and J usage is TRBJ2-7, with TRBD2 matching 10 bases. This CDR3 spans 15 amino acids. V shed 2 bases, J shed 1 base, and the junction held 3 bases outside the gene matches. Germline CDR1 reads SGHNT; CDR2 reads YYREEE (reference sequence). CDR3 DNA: TGTGCCAGCAGCTTTAGCGGGAGGACTTCCTACGAGCAGTACTTC. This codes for CASSFSGRTSYEQYF.

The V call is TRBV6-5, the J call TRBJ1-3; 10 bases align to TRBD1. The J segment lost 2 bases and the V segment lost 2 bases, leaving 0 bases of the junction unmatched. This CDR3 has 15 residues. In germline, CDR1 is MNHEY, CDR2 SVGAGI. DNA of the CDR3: TGTGCCAGCAGTTACGGACAGGGGGCTGGAAACACCATATATTTT. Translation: CASSYGQGAGNTIYF.

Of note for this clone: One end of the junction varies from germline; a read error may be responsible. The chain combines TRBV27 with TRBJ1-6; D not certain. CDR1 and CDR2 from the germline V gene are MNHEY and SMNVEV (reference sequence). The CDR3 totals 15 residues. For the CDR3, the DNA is TGTGCCAGCAGAATAACGGGGATTTATAATTCCCCCCTCCACTTT. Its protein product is CASRITGIYNSPLHF.

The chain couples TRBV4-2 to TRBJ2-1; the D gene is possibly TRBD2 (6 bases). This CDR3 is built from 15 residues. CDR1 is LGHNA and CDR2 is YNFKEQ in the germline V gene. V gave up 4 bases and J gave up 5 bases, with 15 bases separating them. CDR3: CASSPVGERDNEQFF. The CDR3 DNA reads TGTGCCAGCAGCCCCGTGGGGGAGCGGGACAATGAGCAGTTCTTC.